This TCR beta chain was captured by sequencing in a study of Ad26.COV2.S vaccination and SARS-CoV-2 variants. Specified treatment: over 15 received Ad26.COV2.S at low or high dose, single or two shots; roughly five received placebo; per-sample allocation not given. Sampling was done on day 63 after the first vaccine or placebo injection. The CDR3 sequence is 15 residues long. The junction had 11 bases not matched to a gene; V was cut back by 6 bases and J by 3 bases. Germline V gives CDR1 MNHEY, CDR2 SVGAGI. Produced via immunoSEQ multiplex PCR; TCRdb's table is partial and in-frame only. The data contain about 680,000 clones, roughly nine tenths of them singletons.

This TCR derives from a person aged 18-65 years who received the Ad26.COV2.S COVID-19 vaccine or a placebo. The sample consisted of peripheral blood, taken in a trial of Ad26.COV2.S vaccine versus placebo. V and J are TRBV6-5 and TRBJ2-7; TRBD2 agrees at 7 bases. The CDR3 coding sequence is TGTGCCAGCAGCAACAAGGGAGGGTCTAGCTACGAGCAGTACTTC. Translation: CASSNKGGSSYEQYF.